A selection of T cell receptor beta chains follows, all from one sample in a study of blood T cells in healthy people across ages. TCRdb fed the 5' RACE reads into MiXCR, producing one record per CDR3 protein. The table has roughly 1,300,000 distinct CDR3 sequences, 59% seen once. What was sequenced was blood. The receptors here all came from a man aged 18 to 30 in good health. The CDR3 runs from the conserved cysteine through the conserved F or W. Fields, in order: clone size, D gene, V gene, J gene, CDR3 protein, CDR3 DNA. D genes are given only for firm matches. Rows give clone size only sometimes, using once, few, many, or a class for an expanded clone.

>-|-|TRBV5-1|TRBJ1-6
CASSLVAVGAYNSPLHF
TGCGCCAGCAGCTTGGTGGCGGTCGGCGCCTATAATTCACCCCTCCACTTT
>-|-|TRBV27|TRBJ2-1
CASSSGAGTHNEQFF
TGTGCCAGCAGTTCCGGTGCCGGGACCCACAATGAGCAGTTCTTC
>-|TRBD2|TRBV7-6|TRBJ2-3
CASSPPSGGWDTQYF
TGTGCCAGCAGCCCTCCTAGCGGGGGGTGGGATACGCAGTATTTT
>few|TRBD1|TRBV4-3|TRBJ2-3
CASSHDRDYTDTQYF
TGCGCCAGCAGCCACGACAGGGATTACACAGATACGCAGTATTTT
>-|-|TRBV7-2|TRBJ1-2
CASSFHAGTGYTF
TGTGCCAGCAGCTTTCATGCGGGTACTGGCTACACCTTC
>-|TRBD2|TRBV4-1|TRBJ2-1
CASSPPERESYNEQFF
TGCGCCAGCAGCCCTCCTGAGCGGGAATCCTACAATGAGCAGTTCTTC
>-|-|TRBV4-1|TRBJ2-7
CASSQVPGGDEQYF
TGCGCCAGCAGCCAAGTTCCGGGCGGGGACGAGCAGTACTTC
>-|-|TRBV19|TRBJ2-3
CASSIVARDTQYF
TGTGCCAGTAGTATAGTTGCCCGGGATACGCAGTATTTT
>many|-|TRBV7-2|TRBJ2-6
CASSSDAFSGANVLTF
TGTGCCAGCAGCTCGGACGCATTCTCTGGGGCCAACGTCCTGACTTTC
>-|TRBD1|TRBV20-1|TRBJ1-5
CSASRGQGNQPQHF
TGCAGTGCTAGCCGGGGACAGGGGAATCAGCCCCAGCATTTT
>-|TRBD1|TRBV7-6|TRBJ2-7
CASSSAKTGDSYEQYF
TGTGCCAGCAGCTCGGCCAAAACAGGGGACTCCTACGAGCAGTACTTC
>-|-|TRBV5-1|TRBJ2-5
CASSLDDSKRGGTQYF
TGCGCCAGCAGCTTGGACGACAGCAAAAGAGGGGGGACCCAGTACTTC
>-|-|TRBV20-1|TRBJ2-3
CSARDLGGTQYF
TGCAGTGCTAGAGATCTAGGGGGTACGCAGTATTTT
>-|-|TRBV12-3/TRBV12-4|TRBJ2-3
CASSLSLGLTNTQYF
TGTGCCAGCAGTTTGTCCCTCGGACTAACCAATACGCAGTATTTT
>-|-|TRBV6-5|TRBJ2-1
CASSYFVGTAHYNEQFF
TGTGCCAGCAGTTACTTCGTGGGGACCGCACACTACAATGAGCAGTTCTTC
>-|-|TRBV10-3|TRBJ2-1
CAIMGSLDNEQFF
TGTGCCATCATGGGGTCTCTTGACAATGAGCAGTTCTTC
>-|-|TRBV24-1|TRBJ1-2
CATSDTTANYGYTF
TGTGCCACCAGTGACACGACAGCTAACTATGGCTACACCTTC
>-|TRBD2|TRBV4-2|TRBJ2-5
CASSQGQRGLETQYF
TGTGCCAGCAGCCAAGGTCAGCGGGGGTTGGAGACCCAGTACTTC
>few|-|TRBV12-3/TRBV12-4|TRBJ2-3
CASTKVTSTDTQYF
TGTGCCAGCACAAAAGTTACTAGCACAGATACGCAGTATTTT
>few|TRBD2|TRBV25-1|TRBJ2-1
CASSPTGLAGNEQFF
TGTGCCAGCAGTCCTACGGGACTAGCGGGCAATGAGCAGTTCTTC
>once|-|TRBV7-8|TRBJ2-3
CASRKERFGSPSTDTQYF
TGTGCCAGCAGAAAGGAGCGCTTCGGGAGCCCCAGCACAGATACGCAGTATTTT
>-|TRBD2|TRBV10-3|TRBJ2-1
CAISEGTRDNEQFF
TGTGCCATCAGTGAAGGGACTAGAGACAATGAGCAGTTCTTC
>-|TRBD1|TRBV4-1|TRBJ2-5
CASSQENFPGQGVETQYF
TGCGCCAGCAGCCAAGAAAATTTCCCGGGACAGGGTGTGGAGACCCAGTACTTC
>-|-|TRBV11-2|TRBJ2-1
CASSLNGGSEQFF
TGTGCCAGCAGCTTAAATGGGGGTTCTGAGCAGTTCTTC
>-|-|TRBV29-1|TRBJ1-3
CSVVGRGGNTIYF
TGCAGCGTTGTGGGCAGGGGAGGAAACACCATATATTTT
>few|-|TRBV25-1|TRBJ2-4
CASSAGAGVAKNIQYF
TGTGCCAGCAGTGCCGGGGCAGGGGTGGCCAAAAACATTCAGTACTTC